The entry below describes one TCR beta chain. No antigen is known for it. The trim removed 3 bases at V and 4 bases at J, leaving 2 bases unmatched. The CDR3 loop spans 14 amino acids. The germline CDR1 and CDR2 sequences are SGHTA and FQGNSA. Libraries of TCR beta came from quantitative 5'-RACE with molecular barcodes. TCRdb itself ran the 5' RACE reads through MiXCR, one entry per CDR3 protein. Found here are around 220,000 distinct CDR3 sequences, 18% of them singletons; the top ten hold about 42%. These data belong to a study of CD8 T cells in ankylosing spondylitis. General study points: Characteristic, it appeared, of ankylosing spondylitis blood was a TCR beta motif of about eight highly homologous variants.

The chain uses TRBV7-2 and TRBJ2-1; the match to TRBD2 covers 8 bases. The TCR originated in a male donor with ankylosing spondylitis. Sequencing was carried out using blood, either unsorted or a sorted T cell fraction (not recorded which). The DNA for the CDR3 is TGTGCCAGCAGCTTCATAGCGGGGTACAATGAGCAGTTCTTC. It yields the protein CASSFIAGYNEQFF.